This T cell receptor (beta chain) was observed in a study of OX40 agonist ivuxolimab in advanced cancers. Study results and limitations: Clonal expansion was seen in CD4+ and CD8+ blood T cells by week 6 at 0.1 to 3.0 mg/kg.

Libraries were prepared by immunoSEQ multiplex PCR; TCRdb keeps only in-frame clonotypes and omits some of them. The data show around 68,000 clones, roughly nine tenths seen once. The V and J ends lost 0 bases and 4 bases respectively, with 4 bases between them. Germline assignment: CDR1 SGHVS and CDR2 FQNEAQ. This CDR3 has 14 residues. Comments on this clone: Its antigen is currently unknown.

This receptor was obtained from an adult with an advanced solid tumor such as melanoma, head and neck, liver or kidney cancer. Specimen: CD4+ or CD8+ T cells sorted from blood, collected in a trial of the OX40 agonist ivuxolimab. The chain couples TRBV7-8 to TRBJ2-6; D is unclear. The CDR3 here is CASSLALGANVLTF. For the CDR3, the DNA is TGTGCCAGCAGCTTAGCGCTCGGGGCCAACGTCCTGACTTTC.